These 10 T cell receptor beta chains were sequenced from one sample in a study of OX40 agonist ivuxolimab in advanced cancers. Method: immunoSEQ multiplex PCR; TCRdb's copy keeps in-frame clones and lacks some. The table includes about 69,000 clones, 90% detected once. The sample in question was CD4+ or CD8+ T cells sorted from blood, obtained in a trial of the OX40 agonist ivuxolimab. These receptors all come from an adult with an advanced solid tumor such as melanoma, head and neck, liver or kidney cancer.

CDR3 protein: CASGRGGETQYF. CDR3 DNA sequence: TGTGCCAGCGGTCGGGGGGGGGAGACCCAGTACTTC. J is TRBJ2-5 and V is TRBV11-3, with 8 bases lining up with TRBD2. Trimming at V came to 8 bases and at J to 5 bases, leaving 4 bases not matched to a gene. This CDR3 contains 12 residues. From germline, CDR1 is SGHNT and CDR2 YENEEA.

The gene calls are TRBV12-5 and TRBJ2-1; 9 bases match TRBD1. This CDR3 has 14 amino acids. CDR1 and CDR2 (germline): LGHNT, FRNRAP. Trimming cost V 5 bases and J 8 bases; bases outside gene matches: 7. The CDR3 coding sequence is TGTGCTAGTGGTCCGGGACAGGGATTCTATGAGCAGTTCTTC. This codes for CASGPGQGFYEQFF.

This sequence joins TRBV28 and TRBJ1-1, with D uncertain. Trimming stripped 5 bases from V and 1 base from J, with 8 bases between. The germline gives CDR1 MDHEN, CDR2 SYDVKM. CDR3 length: 13 amino acids. The CDR3, as DNA: TGTGCCAGCAGTCCTACGGGGAACACTGAAGCTTTCTTT. Protein sequence: CASSPTGNTEAFF.

J is TRBJ2-4 and V is TRBV6-1; D is possibly TRBD1 (5 bases). Between the trimmed V and J ends, which lost 3 bases and 1 base, there was a span of 10 bases. Germline lookup yields CDR1 MNHNS and CDR2 SASEGT. The length of the CDR3 is 15 residues. CDR3 DNA: TGTGCCAGCAGTGAGGGGCTTTGGGCCAAAAACATTCAGTACTTC. Amino acid sequence: CASSEGLWAKNIQYF.

V usage is TRBV2 and J usage is TRBJ2-2; D call uncertain. The V end was cut by 1 base, the J end by 0 bases, with 3 bases between. The CDR3 runs to 14 residues. Per the germline V gene, CDR1 is SNHLY and CDR2 is FYNNEI. CDR3: CASSEVSNTGELFF. CDR3 bases: TGTGCCAGCAGTGAAGTGTCGAACACCGGGGAGCTGTTTTTT.

CDR3 coding DNA: TGTGCCAGCAGCCTCGGGACAGGGGAGTCCGATCAGCCCCAGCATTTT. Translating it yields CASSLGTGESDQPQHF. V gene TRBV6-6 combines with J gene TRBJ1-5, with 10 bases lining up with TRBD1. CDR1 and CDR2 from the germline V gene are MNHNY and SVGAGI (reference sequence). J gave up 5 bases and V 6 bases, and 10 bases lay outside the gene matches. The CDR3 is 16 residues long.

V gene TRBV28 combines with J gene TRBJ2-3, with D hard to call. Per the germline V gene, CDR1 is MDHEN and CDR2 is SYDVKM. Trimming removed 2 bases at V and 2 bases at J, with 8 bases between. The CDR3 consists of 14 residues. The CDR3 is CASSLNGNTDTQYF. The DNA for the CDR3 is TGTGCCAGCAGTTTAAACGGCAACACAGATACGCAGTATTTT.

The chain recombines TRBV7-2 with TRBJ1-2; no clear D gene. Germline CDR1 is SGHTA and CDR2 is FQGNSA. V was trimmed by 3 bases and J by 0 bases, leaving 8 bases between them. This CDR3 is 14 amino acids long. The CDR3 here is CASSFTGTNYGYTF. CDR3 nucleotides: TGTGCCAGCAGCTTTACCGGAACTAACTATGGCTACACCTTC.

In this sample, this clone turned up once. The V gene is TRBV9, the J gene TRBJ1-3, with D tentatively TRBD1 (5 bases). The CDR3 sequence is 17 residues long. Germline assignment: CDR1 SGDLS and CDR2 YYNGEE. V gave up 4 bases and J gave up 0 bases, with 17 bases separating them. In DNA form, the CDR3 reads TGTGCCAGCAGCACCCGAGGGACGGGGGACTCTGGAAACACCATATATTTT. It translates to CASSTRGTGDSGNTIYF.

The J gene is TRBJ2-1, the V gene TRBV5-1; D assignment may be TRBD1 or TRBD2 (5 bases each). Deletions cut 0 bases from V and 0 bases from J, with 16 bases between. Looked up from germline, CDR1 is SGHRS and CDR2 is YFSETQ. The CDR3 loop spans 18 amino acids. The CDR3 nucleotides are TGCGCCAGCAGCTTGGCCCCGGCAGGGAGAAGCTCCTACAATGAGCAGTTCTTC. It translates to CASSLAPAGRSSYNEQFF. Full variable domain (outside the CDR3, taken from reference TRBV5-1 and TRBJ2-1): KAGVTQTPRYLIKTRGQQVTLSCSPISGHRSVSWYQQTPGQGLQFLFEYFSETQRNKGNFPGRFSGRQFSNSRSEMNVSTLELGDSALYLCASSLAPAGRSSYNEQFFGPGTRLTVL.